This T cell receptor (beta chain) stems from a study of CD8 T cells in Susac syndrome (dated by TCRdb to the late 2010s). Concerning the study at large: Repertoire sequencing was used to test whether CD8+ T cell activation and differentiation in Susac syndrome was antigen driven. The clonality of the CD8+ T cell repertoire was compared across 12 healthy donors, about 14 Susac syndrome patients and roughly 15 multiple sclerosis patients.

RNA was extracted using the RNeasy kit, and roughly 0.45 to 1 microgram was reverse transcribed with random hexamers. TCR beta CDR3 regions were amplified with the immunoSEQ multiplex PCR assay covering 54 Vbeta and 13 Jbeta segments. PCR amplification bias was corrected by using a synthetic template baseline for primer optimization and computational correction. Concerning the study's data processing: Reads were annotated to V, D and J genes per IMGT and analyzed with immunoSEQ Analyzer, keeping only productive sequences. To calculate clonality, Shannon entropy was normalized by log2 of the number of productive unique sequences and then subtracted from one. For each patient and control, public and private clones were evaluated among the 100 most prevalent clones. Susac-specific clones were defined as absent from healthy and MS cohorts, some 1,000 published viral clones and other ImmuneACCESS disease sequences. TCRdb ran its own pipeline on the public reads, namely fastp trimming at Q25 and MiXCR clone calling, and kept in-frame beta chains. Rows merge per CDR3 protein into single entries with the most common DNA and genes. The V and J calls, along with clone size, are taken from TCRdb and not from the paper's own processing. Present in this sample are roughly 150,000 distinct CDR3 sequences, 90% to 95% of which were seen just once. More than 0.2% of the sample lies in the top ten.

Study-wide findings and limitations: The study acknowledged that relatively few individuals were included in the TCR sequencing and HLA analysis.

Reading from cysteine to phenylalanine, the CDR3 counts 16 amino acids. Kept here is only the CDR3 DNA, which spans 48 bases and is read in frame from base 1. CDR1 and CDR2, looked up from the germline V gene, are SGDLS and YYNGEE. The V end loses 0 bases and the J end loses 4 bases, and a stretch of 13 bases separates them. Peripheral blood CD8+ and CD4+ T cells from healthy donors, Susac syndrome patients and multiple sclerosis patients were profiled by high-throughput TCR beta sequencing. Multiple sclerosis controls were treatment-naive patients with stable or active relapsing-remitting disease fulfilling revised McDonald criteria. CD8+ TEMRA cells were enriched by FACS, while bulk CD8+ and CD4+ T cells were purified by magnetic negative isolation. Blood was drawn into EDTA tubes, processed within 24 hours, and PBMCs were isolated by density gradient centrifugation. PBMCs destined for TCR sequencing were cryopreserved in liquid nitrogen and later thawed in a 37 °C water bath. The sorted or isolated CD4+, CD8+ and CD8+ TEMRA cells had a purity of 90% or higher.

In regard to this clonotype: Its target antigen remains unknown. Base qualities are not at hand, and no much larger clone is one base apart.

Sequencing was done on a sample of CD8+ T cells from PBMCs. The TCR was taken from a human donor with multiple sclerosis. The chain links TRBV9 with TRBJ2-2, with a tentative D gene TRBD1 over 6 matching bases. The CDR3 region has the sequence CASSVAGGWRTGELFF. The nucleotides read TGTGCCAGCAGCGTAGCTGGGGGCTGGCGCACCGGGGAGCTGTTTTTT.